This T cell receptor beta chain was sequenced during a study of ipilimumab plus nivolumab after autologous stem cell transplantation. Study summary: The DLBCL group included primary refractory and relapsed cases.

Germline V CDR1 and CDR2: LNHDA, SQIVND (reference sequence). Trimming shortened V by 5 bases and J by 4 bases, and 18 bases separated the two germline ends. The CDR3 has 16 amino acids. This table comes from immunoSEQ multiplex PCR, and its TCRdb copy is limited to in-frame clones, with some not included. The repertoire has more than 15,000 clones, around four fifths of them found once; the top ten carry 35%. Patients got ipilimumab 1 mg/kg beginning 14 to 28 days post-transplant. The genes are TRBV19 and TRBJ2-1; D tentatively fits TRBD1 or TRBD2 (5 bases each). The source material was PBMCs, sampled in a trial of ipilimumab plus nivolumab as post-transplant consolidation. The sequence derives from a male donor with diffuse large B-cell lymphoma. The CDR3 is CASSEASGRSYNEQFF. The CDR3 DNA is TGTGCCAGTAGTGAAGCCTCGGGACGGTCATACAATGAGCAGTTCTTC.